The source of this T cell receptor (beta chain) is a study of OX40 agonist ivuxolimab in advanced cancers. Across the whole study: Ivuxolimab, an antibody that agonizes OX40 (CD134), was administered to the patients. Mean age about 60 years, range about 23 to 80; about 81% male.

Data came from immunoSEQ multiplex PCR; TCRdb stores just in-frame clones and leaves some out. The sample has about 89,000 clones, under 95% seen once. Sample: CD4+ or CD8+ T cells sorted from blood, taken in a trial of the OX40 agonist ivuxolimab. The TCR sequence derives from an adult with an advanced solid tumor such as melanoma, head and neck, liver or kidney cancer.

The CDR3 DNA is TGTGCCTGGAGGGCCGCCGGAGCAGCGGGCTACGAGCAGTACTTC. Protein product: CAWRAAGAAGYEQYF. V and J are TRBV30 and TRBJ2-7; a weak D match, TRBD2 (6 bases). Germline CDR1 and CDR2: GTSNPN and SVGIG (reference sequence). V was pared by 3 bases and J by 3 bases, with 18 bases between. The CDR3 totals 15 residues.